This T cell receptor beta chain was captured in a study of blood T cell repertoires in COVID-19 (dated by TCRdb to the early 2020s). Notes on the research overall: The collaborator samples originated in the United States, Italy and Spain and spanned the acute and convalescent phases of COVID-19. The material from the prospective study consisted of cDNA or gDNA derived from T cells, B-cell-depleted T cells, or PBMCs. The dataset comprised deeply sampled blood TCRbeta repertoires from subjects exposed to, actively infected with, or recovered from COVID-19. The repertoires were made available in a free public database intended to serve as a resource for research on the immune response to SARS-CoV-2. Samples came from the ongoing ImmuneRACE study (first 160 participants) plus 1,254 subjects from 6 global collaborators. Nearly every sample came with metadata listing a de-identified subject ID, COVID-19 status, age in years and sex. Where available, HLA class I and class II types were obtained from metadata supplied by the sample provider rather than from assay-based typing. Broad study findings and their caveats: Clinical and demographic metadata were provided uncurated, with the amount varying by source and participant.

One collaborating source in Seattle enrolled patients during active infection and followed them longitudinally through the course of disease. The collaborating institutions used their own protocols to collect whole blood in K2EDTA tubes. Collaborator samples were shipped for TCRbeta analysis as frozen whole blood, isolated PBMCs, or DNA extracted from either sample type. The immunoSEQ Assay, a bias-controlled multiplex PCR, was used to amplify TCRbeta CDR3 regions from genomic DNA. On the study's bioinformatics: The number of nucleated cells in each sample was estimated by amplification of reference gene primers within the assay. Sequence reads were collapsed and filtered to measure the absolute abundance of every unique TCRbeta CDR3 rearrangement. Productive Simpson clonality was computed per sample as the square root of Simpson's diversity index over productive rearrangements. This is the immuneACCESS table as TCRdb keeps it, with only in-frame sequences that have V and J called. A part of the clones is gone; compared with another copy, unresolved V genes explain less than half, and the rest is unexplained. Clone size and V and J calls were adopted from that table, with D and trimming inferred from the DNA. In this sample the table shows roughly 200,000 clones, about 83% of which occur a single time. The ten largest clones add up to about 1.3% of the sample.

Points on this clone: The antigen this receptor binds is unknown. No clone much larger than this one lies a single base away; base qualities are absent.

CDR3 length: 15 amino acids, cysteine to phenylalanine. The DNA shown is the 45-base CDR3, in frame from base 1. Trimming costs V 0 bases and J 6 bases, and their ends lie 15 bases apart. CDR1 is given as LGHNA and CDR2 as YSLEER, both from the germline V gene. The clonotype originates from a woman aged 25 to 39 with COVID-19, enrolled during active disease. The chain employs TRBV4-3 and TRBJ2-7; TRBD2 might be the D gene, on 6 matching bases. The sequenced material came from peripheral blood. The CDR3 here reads CASSQDLKGTGEQYF. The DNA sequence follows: TGCGCCAGCAGCCAAGATCTTAAGGGGACTGGCGAGCAGTACTTC.